A selection of T cell receptor beta chains follows, all from one sample in a study of cytomegalovirus exposure and HLA in healthy donors. Libraries were prepared by immunoSEQ multiplex PCR; TCRdb keeps only in-frame clonotypes and omits some of them. Among 150,000 to 200,000 clones listed, around 86% were seen once. The sample consisted of PBMCs. These receptors were taken from a human donor in good health. The CDR3 runs from the conserved cysteine through the conserved F or W. The D gene is left open where the match is weak. Only some rows state a clone size, as once, few, many or a class for expanded clones.

J | length | size | V | D | DNA | CDR3
TRBJ1-1 | 16 | NA | TRBV7-2 | NA | TGTGCCAGCAGCTTAGCGCTTGTAACAGGGTGGACTGAAGCTTTCTTT | CASSLALVTGWTEAFF
TRBJ2-7 | 15 | NA | TRBV4-1 | TRBD1 | TGCGCCAGCAGCCAAGCCCCCGGACAGGGATGGGAGCAGTACTTC | CASSQAPGQGWEQYF
TRBJ2-6 | 18 | NA | TRBV19 | TRBD1 | TGTGCCAGTAGTATGGCGCAGGGGGTGCCCTCTGGGGCCAACGTCCTGACTTTC | CASSMAQGVPSGANVLTF
TRBJ2-1 | 15 | NA | TRBV14 | NA | TGTGCCAGCAGCCGAAGAGGCGTACACGACAATGAGCAGTTCTTC | CASSRRGVHDNEQFF
TRBJ2-1 | 15 | NA | TRBV4-3 | NA | TGCGCCAGCAGCCAAGATCTCACAGGATACAATGAGCAGTTCTTC | CASSQDLTGYNEQFF
TRBJ2-7 | 15 | NA | TRBV5-3 | TRBD2 | TGTGCCAGAAGCCTTAAGACTAGCGGGGCCTACGAGCAGTACTTC | CARSLKTSGAYEQYF
TRBJ1-1 | 14 | few | TRBV10-3 | TRBD1 | TGTGCCATCAGCCCGGGACAGGCGAACACTGAAGCTTTCTTT | CAISPGQANTEAFF
TRBJ1-5 | 14 | NA | TRBV6-1 | NA | TGTGCCAGCAGTGACAGGCGAATCAATCAGCCCCAGCATTTT | CASSDRRINQPQHF
TRBJ1-5 | 16 | NA | TRBV15 | TRBD1 | TGTGCCACCAGCAAAGGAAACAGGGGGCTAGGGCAGCCCCAGCATTTT | CATSKGNRGLGQPQHF
TRBJ2-3 | 13 | NA | TRBV2 | NA | TGTGCCAGCAGTGACCCCTTCGCAGATACGCAGTATTTT | CASSDPFADTQYF
TRBJ1-6 | 14 | NA | TRBV27 | NA | TGTGCCAGCAGTTTTGGGGCAGGGGTTGGGTCCCTCCACTTT | CASSFGAGVGSLHF
TRBJ2-7 | 16 | NA | TRBV5-4 | NA | TGTGCCAGCAGCTTTGAGCCGGACAGAGTTTCCTACGAGCAGTACTTC | CASSFEPDRVSYEQYF
TRBJ2-2 | 15 | NA | TRBV9 | TRBD2 | TGTGCCAGCAGCCGGACTAGCGGTAACACCGGGGAGCTGTTTTTT | CASSRTSGNTGELFF